This record covers a single T cell receptor (beta chain). This specimen belongs to a study of blood T cell repertoires in COVID-19. Study information: Researchers got acute and convalescent COVID-19 samples from the United States, Italy and Spain.

Trimming took 0 bases from V and 7 from J, leaving 9 bases between them. From germline, CDR1 is SQVTM and CDR2 ANQGSEA. The CDR3 is 12 amino acids. The method was immunoSEQ multiplex PCR; TCRdb's version includes in-frame clones alone and lacks a portion of them. The data show roughly 180,000 clones, roughly 86% seen once. The chain carries TRBV29-1 and TRBJ2-5; D gene uncertain. The receptor's source is a man in his forties who had recovered from COVID-19. The sequenced material came from peripheral blood. The CDR3: CSVEDSPGTQYF. As DNA, the CDR3 is TGCAGCGTTGAAGATAGCCCCGGGACCCAGTACTTC.